Presented here are 16 T cell receptor beta chains from one specimen sequenced in a study of CD8 T cells in Susac syndrome. An input of about 0.5 to 1 ug of RNA was subjected to reverse transcription using random hexamers. TCRdb reanalysed the immunoSEQ multiplex PCR reads using MiXCR and keeps one entry per CDR3 protein. The table includes about 66,000 distinct CDR3 sequences, about 94% detected once. Material: CD8+ T cells from PBMCs. Every receptor here comes from a human donor with multiple sclerosis.

V and J are TRBV19 and TRBJ2-1, with TRBD2 matching over 9 bases. The germline V gene encodes CDR1 LNHDA and CDR2 SQIVND (reference sequence). J lost 8 bases, V lost 5 bases, and 10 bases had no gene match. CDR3 size: 15 residues. CDR3 residues: CASSLLAGPRDEQFF. The CDR3 DNA follows: TGTGCCAGTAGTTTGCTAGCGGGGCCACGCGATGAGCAGTTCTTC. Based on the CDR3 plus reference TRBV19 and TRBJ2-1, the full variable domain is DGGITQSPKYLFRKEGQNVTLSCEQNLNHDAMYWYRQDPGQGLRLIYYSQIVNDFQKGDIAEGYSVSREKKESFPLTVTSAQKNPTAFYLCASSLLAGPRDEQFFGPGTRLTVL.

The chain carries TRBV3-1 and TRBJ2-1, with TRBD2 identical over 8 bases. Per germline, CDR1 LGHDT and CDR2 YNNKEL (reference sequence). The CDR3 contains 17 residues. Germline trimming cut 0 bases from V and 3 bases from J; bases unmatched to any gene: 7. The CDR3 sequence: CASSQEIGTRLYNEQFF. The CDR3 DNA reads TGTGCCAGCAGCCAAGAAATAGGGACTAGACTCTACAATGAGCAGTTCTTC.

For the CDR3, the DNA is TGTGCCAGCAGCCCCGAAGGCACGGCAGGCTACGAGCAGTACTTC. Protein product: CASSPEGTAGYEQYF. The chain joins TRBV7-9 to TRBJ2-7, with D hard to call. The ends were cut back, 5 bases at V and 3 bases at J, with 17 bases in the middle. The CDR3 contains 15 residues. Germline V gene data show CDR1 as SEHNR and CDR2 as FQNEAQ (reference sequence).

The rearrangement uses TRBV20-1 and TRBJ2-7; maybe TRBD2 (6 bases). The CDR3 has 14 residues. The V end was cut by 0 bases, the J end by 0 bases, with 9 bases between. The germline CDR1 and CDR2 sequences are DFQATT and SNEGSKA (reference sequence). CDR3 bases: TGCAGTGCTAGAGATCGGAGGGGCTCCTACGAGCAGTACTTC. As protein: CSARDRRGSYEQYF.

The rearrangement links TRBV6-4 to TRBJ2-3; maybe TRBD2 (7 bases). The germline V gene encodes CDR1 MRHNA and CDR2 SNTAGT. The CDR3 runs 15 residues. V was clipped by 6 bases and J by 2 bases, with 15 bases between them. CDR3 sequence reads: CASSDGGGDTDTQYF. The DNA of the CDR3 is TGTGCCAGCAGCGACGGAGGGGGGGACACAGATACGCAGTATTTT.

The V call is TRBV4-3, the J call TRBJ1-1, with D uncertain. This CDR3 region has 15 residues. V was shortened by 0 bases and J by 5 bases, with 13 bases between the two germline ends. CDR1 and CDR2 from the germline V gene are LGHNA and YSLEER. This CDR3 reads CASSQEPGGWTEAFF. CDR3 coding DNA: TGCGCCAGCAGCCAAGAGCCGGGTGGGTGGACTGAAGCTTTCTTT.

This clonotype has just a few counts. The rearrangement links TRBV6-1 to TRBJ2-3, with unresolved D. CDR1 MNHNS and CDR2 SASEGT come from the germline V gene. The CDR3 sequence is 11 residues long. Trimming shortened V by 8 bases and J by 4 bases, and 7 bases separated the two germline ends. DNA for the CDR3: TGTGCCAGCCAGTGGGCAGATACGCAGTATTTT. This sequence encodes CASQWADTQYF.

The rearrangement links TRBV14 to TRBJ2-7, with D possibly being TRBD1 (5 bases). Trimming shortened V by 3 bases and J by 5 bases, and 11 bases separated the two germline ends. From germline, CDR1 is SGHDN and CDR2 FVKESK. The CDR3 length is 13 residues. CDR3: CASSHVSGNEQYF. CDR3 sequence (DNA): TGTGCCAGCAGCCACGTCTCAGGGAACGAGCAGTACTTC.

The rearrangement joins TRBV20-1 to TRBJ2-1; 10 nucleotides match TRBD2. V dropped 3 bases and J dropped 5; count of bases not matched to a gene: 4. The CDR3 is 14 residues long. The germline gives CDR1 DFQATT, CDR2 SNEGSKA (reference sequence). The CDR3 here is CSARSSGSDNEQFF. CDR3 bases: TGCAGTGCTAGGTCTAGCGGGAGCGACAATGAGCAGTTCTTC.

This CDR3 reads CSASPELTSSGTGELFF. The CDR3 DNA follows: TGCAGTGCTAGTCCCGAATTGACTAGCTCCGGCACCGGGGAGCTGTTTTTT. J is TRBJ2-2 and V is TRBV20-1; 7 nucleotides agree with TRBD2. The junction had 14 bases not matched to a gene; V was cut back by 3 bases and J by 4 bases. Germline V gene data show CDR1 as DFQATT and CDR2 as SNEGSKA (reference sequence). This CDR3 region has 17 residues.

This chain links TRBV7-3 with TRBJ1-2; a weak D match, TRBD1 (5 bases). The CDR3 consists of 15 residues. In germline, CDR1 is SGHTA, CDR2 FQGTGA. Trimming shortened V by 5 bases and J by 2 bases, and 15 bases separated the two germline ends. The CDR3: CASSPDGGSNYGYTF. CDR3 nucleotides: TGTGCCAGCAGCCCCGACGGGGGATCCAACTATGGCTACACCTTC.

This chain uses TRBV29-1 with TRBJ2-1; D gene uncertain. CDR3 length: 12 amino acids. Trimming took off 5 bases at V and 4 bases at J, with 9 bases between the two ends. CDR1 SQVTM and CDR2 ANQGSEA come from the germline V gene. CDR3 amino acids: CSVIGDYNEQFF. CDR3 bases: TGCAGCGTTATCGGCGATTACAATGAGCAGTTCTTC.

In this sample, this clonotype turned up once. V gene TRBV4-3 combines with J gene TRBJ2-7; maybe TRBD1 (6 bases). Germline V gene lookup returns CDR1 LGHNA and CDR2 YSLEER. The V and J ends lost 3 bases and 3 bases respectively, with 15 bases between them. This CDR3 region has 15 residues. The CDR3 reads CASSQGAIPFYEQYF. DNA of the CDR3: TGCGCCAGCAGCCAGGGGGCCATCCCTTTCTACGAGCAGTACTTC.

V and J are TRBV4-1 and TRBJ2-7, with TRBD2 matching over 9 bases. Per the germline V gene, CDR1 is MGHRA and CDR2 is YSYEKL. CDR3 size: 14 residues. V shed 1 base, J shed 3 bases, and the junction held 1 base outside the gene matches. The CDR3 protein is CASSQVAGDYEQYF. CDR3 nucleotide sequence: TGCGCCAGCAGCCAAGTAGCGGGAGACTACGAGCAGTACTTC.

The rearrangement uses TRBV29-1 and TRBJ2-7; the D is unclear. The CDR3 length is 13 residues. V lost 2 bases and J 0 bases, leaving 8 bases between the germline ends. Germline V gene data show CDR1 as SQVTM and CDR2 as ANQGSEA. In DNA, the CDR3 is TGCAGCGTTGAACACGCTCTCTCCTACGAGCAGTACTTC. Encoded protein: CSVEHALSYEQYF.

J is TRBJ1-1 and V is TRBV3-1, with 8 bases fitting TRBD1. CDR3 length equals 16 residues. Germline V gene data show CDR1 as LGHDT and CDR2 as YNNKEL (reference sequence). The V gene end was trimmed by 2 bases and the J gene end by 6 bases; junction bases not matched to a gene: 11. The CDR3 sequence: CASSQPNGQGVPEAFF. The CDR3 DNA sequence: TGTGCCAGCAGCCAACCGAATGGACAGGGAGTTCCTGAAGCTTTCTTT. The variable domain in full, completed from reference TRBV3-1 and TRBJ1-1, reads DTAVSQTPKYLVTQMGNDKSIKCEQNLGHDTMYWYKQDSKKFLKIMFSYNNKELIINETVPNRFSPKSPDKAHLNLHINSLELGDSAVYFCASSQPNGQGVPEAFFGQGTRLTVV.